These 8 T cell receptor beta chains were all obtained from the same sample, sequenced in a study of Ad26.COV2.S vaccination and SARS-CoV-2 variants. Treatment meaning: roughly 20 received Ad26.COV2.S at low or high dose, single or two shots; 5 received placebo; per-sample allocation not given. The samples date from day 63 after the first vaccine or placebo injection. Produced via immunoSEQ multiplex PCR; TCRdb's table is partial and in-frame only. The table records some 480,000 clones, roughly 85% of them present only once. Sample: peripheral blood, taken in a trial of Ad26.COV2.S vaccine versus placebo. The receptor set was obtained from a person between 18 and 60 years old who received the Ad26.COV2.S COVID-19 vaccine or a placebo.

The gene calls are TRBV12-5 and TRBJ2-1; 11 positions agree with TRBD1. The junction had 8 bases not matched to a gene; V was cut back by 0 bases and J by 1 base. In germline, CDR1 is LGHNT, CDR2 FRNRAP. The CDR3 runs 19 residues. CDR3: CASGLVMGQGEISYNEQFF. DNA of the CDR3: TGTGCTAGTGGTTTGGTAATGGGACAGGGGGAAATATCCTACAATGAGCAGTTCTTC.

The chain joins TRBV2 to TRBJ1-5, with a weak D call TRBD1 (5 bases). The V gene lost 4 bases and the J gene lost 2 bases, with 12 bases spanning the gap. The CDR3 covers 15 residues. Looked up from germline, CDR1 is SNHLY and CDR2 is FYNNEI. The CDR3 here is CASSARGNGNQPQHF. The DNA for the CDR3 is TGTGCCAGCAGTGCACGGGGGAATGGCAATCAGCCCCAGCATTTT. Using reference TRBV2 and TRBJ1-5 for the parts outside the CDR3, the full variable domain is EPEVTQTPSHQVTQMGQEVILRCVPISNHLYFYWYRQILGQKVEFLVSFYNNEISEKSEIFDDQFSVERPDGSNFTLKIRSTKLEDSAMYFCASSARGNGNQPQHFGDGTRLSIL.

The chain combines TRBV9 with TRBJ2-1, with D maybe TRBD2 (6 bases). In germline, CDR1 is SGDLS, CDR2 YYNGEE. V lost 0 bases, J lost 6 bases, and 16 bases lay in between. The CDR3 is 16 amino acids. The CDR3 protein is CASSVGGVASANEQFF. The DNA of the CDR3 is TGTGCCAGCAGCGTAGGGGGGGTTGCCTCCGCCAATGAGCAGTTCTTC. Looking up the rest from reference TRBV9 and TRBJ2-1 gives the full variable domain: DSGVTQTPKHLITATGQRVTLRCSPRSGDLSVYWYQQSLDQGLQFLIQYYNGEERAKGNILERFSAQQFPDLHSELNLSSLELGDSALYFCASSVGGVASANEQFFGPGTRLTVL.

This clone was observed many times. This chain uses TRBV28 with TRBJ1-5, with D unclear. CDR3 length equals 14 residues. V was pared by 5 bases and J by 9 bases, with 17 bases between. Germline lookup yields CDR1 MDHEN and CDR2 SYDVKM. CDR3 amino acids: CASSPLGRVVPQHF. CDR3 sequence (DNA): TGTGCCAGCAGTCCCCTCGGTAGGGTGGTGCCCCAGCATTTT.

This chain links TRBV27 with TRBJ2-7, with D possibly being TRBD2 (6 bases). From germline, CDR1 is MNHEY and CDR2 SMNVEV (reference sequence). V lost 5 bases and J 4 bases, leaving 15 bases between the germline ends. The CDR3 extends over 14 amino acids. The CDR3 sequence: CASSPIAETYEQYF. Written as DNA, the CDR3 is TGTGCCAGCAGTCCTATAGCGGAAACTTACGAGCAGTACTTC.

J is TRBJ2-1 and V is TRBV5-1; tentative D call: TRBD2 (6 bases). The germline CDR1 and CDR2 sequences are SGHRS and YFSETQ. The CDR3 is 17 residues long. The ends were cut back, 4 bases at V and 0 bases at J, with 17 bases in the middle. As DNA, the CDR3 is TGCGCCAGCAGCGAGATTCTAGCGAGAAGCTCCTACAATGAGCAGTTCTTC. Amino acids: CASSEILARSSYNEQFF.

This clone came up a few times. The V and J genes are TRBV10-1 and TRBJ2-7; D possibly corresponds to TRBD1 (6 bases). The CDR3 consists of 13 residues. The V gene's germline CDR1 is WNHNN and CDR2 SYGVQD (reference sequence). V was cut by 5 bases and J by 3 bases, with 11 bases left in between. The CDR3 nucleotides read TGCGCCAGCAGTAGGGACACCCACTACGAGCAGTACTTC. Its translation: CASSRDTHYEQYF.

The chain carries TRBV29-1 and TRBJ2-1, with 7 bases matching TRBD1. CDR1 is SQVTM, CDR2 ANQGSEA, per germline. The CDR3 spans 13 residues. V lost 6 bases to trimming and J lost 4 bases; unmatched junction nucleotides: 6. The DNA of the CDR3 is TGCAGCGTGGGAGACAGGGCTTACAATGAGCAGTTCTTC. Its translation: CSVGDRAYNEQFF.